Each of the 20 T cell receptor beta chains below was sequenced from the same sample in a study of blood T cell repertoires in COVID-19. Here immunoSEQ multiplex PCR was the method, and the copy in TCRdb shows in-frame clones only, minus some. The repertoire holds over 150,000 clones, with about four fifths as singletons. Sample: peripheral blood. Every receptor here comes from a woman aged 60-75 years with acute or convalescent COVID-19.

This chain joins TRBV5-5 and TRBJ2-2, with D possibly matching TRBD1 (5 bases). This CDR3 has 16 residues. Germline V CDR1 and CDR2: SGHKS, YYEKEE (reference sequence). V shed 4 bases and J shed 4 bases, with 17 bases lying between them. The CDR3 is CASSPEAPGLTGELFF. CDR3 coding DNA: TGTGCCAGCAGCCCCGAAGCACCAGGGCTCACCGGGGAGCTGTTTTTT.

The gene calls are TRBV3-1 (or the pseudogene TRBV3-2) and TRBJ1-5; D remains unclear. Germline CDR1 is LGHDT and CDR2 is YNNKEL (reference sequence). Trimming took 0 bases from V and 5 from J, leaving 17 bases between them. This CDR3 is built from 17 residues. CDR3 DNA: TGTGCCAGCAGCCAAGAACCGGCCAGCGAGGGATATCAGCCCCAGCATTTT. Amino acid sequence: CASSQEPASEGYQPQHF.

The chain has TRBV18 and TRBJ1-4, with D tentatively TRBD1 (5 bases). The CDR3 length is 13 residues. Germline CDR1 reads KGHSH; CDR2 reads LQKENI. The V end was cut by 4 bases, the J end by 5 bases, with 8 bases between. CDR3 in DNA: TGTGCCAGCTCACGAGACAGCAATGAAAAACTGTTTTTT. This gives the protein CASSRDSNEKLFF. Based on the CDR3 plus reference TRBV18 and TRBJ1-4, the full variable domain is NAGVMQNPRHLVRRRGQEARLRCSPMKGHSHVYWYRQLPEEGLKFMVYLQKENIIDESGMPKERFSAEFPKEGPSILRIQQVVRGDSAAYFCASSRDSNEKLFFGSGTQLSVL.

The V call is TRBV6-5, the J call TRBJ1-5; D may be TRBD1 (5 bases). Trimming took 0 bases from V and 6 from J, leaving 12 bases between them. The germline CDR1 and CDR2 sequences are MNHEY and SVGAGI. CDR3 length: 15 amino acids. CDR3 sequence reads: CASSYSMQGSQPQHF. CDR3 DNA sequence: TGTGCCAGCAGTTACTCGATGCAGGGTAGTCAGCCCCAGCATTTT.

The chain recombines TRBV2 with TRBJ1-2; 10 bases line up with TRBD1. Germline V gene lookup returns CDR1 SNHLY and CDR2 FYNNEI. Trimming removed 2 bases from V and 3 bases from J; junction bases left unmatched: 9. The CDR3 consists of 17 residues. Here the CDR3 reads CASSESAGDRGDYGYTF. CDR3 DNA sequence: TGTGCCAGCAGTGAAAGTGCGGGGGACAGGGGAGACTATGGCTACACCTTC.

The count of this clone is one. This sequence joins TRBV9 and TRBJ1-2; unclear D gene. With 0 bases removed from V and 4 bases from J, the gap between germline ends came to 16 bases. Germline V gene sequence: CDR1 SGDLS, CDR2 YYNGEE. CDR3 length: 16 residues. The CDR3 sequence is CASSVAGEGSGYGYTF. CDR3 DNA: TGTGCCAGCAGCGTAGCTGGCGAGGGATCGGGCTATGGCTACACCTTC.

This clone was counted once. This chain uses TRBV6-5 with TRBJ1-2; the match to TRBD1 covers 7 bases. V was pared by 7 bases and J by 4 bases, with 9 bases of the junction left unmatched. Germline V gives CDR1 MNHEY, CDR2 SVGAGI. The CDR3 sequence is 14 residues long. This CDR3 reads CASMQTGQSYGYTF. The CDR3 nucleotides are TGTGCCAGCATGCAGACGGGACAGAGCTATGGCTACACCTTC.

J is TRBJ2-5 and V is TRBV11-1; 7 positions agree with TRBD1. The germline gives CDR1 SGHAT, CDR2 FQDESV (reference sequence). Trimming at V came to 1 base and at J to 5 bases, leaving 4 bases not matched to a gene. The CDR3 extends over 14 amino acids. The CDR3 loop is CASSLGQGGETQYF. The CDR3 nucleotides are TGTGCCAGCAGCTTAGGACAGGGCGGGGAGACCCAGTACTTC.

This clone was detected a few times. The CDR3 region has the DNA TGCAGTGCTAGTCCCCAGGGTAGTAGGGATGGAACTGAAGCTTTCTTT. Translation: CSASPQGSRDGTEAFF. The chain has TRBV20-1 and TRBJ1-1, with D possibly matching TRBD1 (5 bases). Between the trimmed V and J ends, which lost 3 bases and 5 bases, there was a span of 22 bases. Germline V gene sequence: CDR1 DFQATT, CDR2 SNEGSKA (reference sequence). The CDR3 spans 16 residues.

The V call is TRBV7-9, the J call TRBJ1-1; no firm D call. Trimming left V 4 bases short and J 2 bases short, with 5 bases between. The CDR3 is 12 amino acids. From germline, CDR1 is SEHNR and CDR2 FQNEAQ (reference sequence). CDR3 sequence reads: CASSSSNTEAFF. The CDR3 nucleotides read TGTGCCAGCAGCTCCAGTAACACTGAAGCTTTCTTT.

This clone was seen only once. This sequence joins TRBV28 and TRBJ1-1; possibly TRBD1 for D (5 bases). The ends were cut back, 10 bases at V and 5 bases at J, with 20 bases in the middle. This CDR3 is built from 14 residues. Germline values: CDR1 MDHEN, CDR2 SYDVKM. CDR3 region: CATIVGGDRTEAFF. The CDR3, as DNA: TGTGCCACCATAGTGGGGGGGGATCGGACTGAAGCTTTCTTT.

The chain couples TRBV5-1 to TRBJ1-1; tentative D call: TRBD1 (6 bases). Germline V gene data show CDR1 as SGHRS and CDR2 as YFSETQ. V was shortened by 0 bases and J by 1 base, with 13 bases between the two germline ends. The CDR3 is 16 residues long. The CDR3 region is CASSLGQALGNTEAFF. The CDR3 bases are TGCGCCAGCAGCTTGGGACAGGCCCTGGGGAACACTGAAGCTTTCTTT.

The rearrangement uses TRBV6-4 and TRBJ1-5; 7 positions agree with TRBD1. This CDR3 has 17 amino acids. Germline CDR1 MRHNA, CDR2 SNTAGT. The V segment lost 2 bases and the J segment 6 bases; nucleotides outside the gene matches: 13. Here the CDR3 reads CASSDGGQKTPIQPQHF. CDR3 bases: TGTGCCAGCAGTGACGGGGGACAGAAAACCCCCATTCAGCCCCAGCATTTT.

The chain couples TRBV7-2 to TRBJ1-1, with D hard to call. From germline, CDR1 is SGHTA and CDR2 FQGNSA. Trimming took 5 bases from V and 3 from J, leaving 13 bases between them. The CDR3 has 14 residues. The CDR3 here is CASSRLQEDTEAFF. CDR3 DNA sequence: TGTGCCAGCAGCCGGCTCCAGGAGGACACTGAAGCTTTCTTT.

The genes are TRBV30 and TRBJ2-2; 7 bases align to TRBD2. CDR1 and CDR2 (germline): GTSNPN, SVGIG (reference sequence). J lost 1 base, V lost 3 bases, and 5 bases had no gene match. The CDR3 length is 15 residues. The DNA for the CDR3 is TGTGCCTGGAGCAGGGAGGGAAGGAACACCGGGGAGCTGTTTTTT. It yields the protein CAWSREGRNTGELFF.

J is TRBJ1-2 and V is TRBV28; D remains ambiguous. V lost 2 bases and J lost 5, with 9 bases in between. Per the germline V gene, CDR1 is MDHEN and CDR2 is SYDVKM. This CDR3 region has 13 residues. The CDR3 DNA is TGTGCCAGCAGTTTAAACGGCGGTTATGGCTACACCTTC. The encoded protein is CASSLNGGYGYTF.

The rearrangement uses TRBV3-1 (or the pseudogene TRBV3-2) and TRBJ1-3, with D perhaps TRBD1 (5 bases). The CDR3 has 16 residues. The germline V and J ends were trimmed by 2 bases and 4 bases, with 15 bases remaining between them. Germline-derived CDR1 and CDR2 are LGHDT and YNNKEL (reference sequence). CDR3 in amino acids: CASSQRPGLGGNTIYF. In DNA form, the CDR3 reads TGTGCCAGCAGCCAAAGACCAGGGCTTGGCGGAAACACCATATATTTT.

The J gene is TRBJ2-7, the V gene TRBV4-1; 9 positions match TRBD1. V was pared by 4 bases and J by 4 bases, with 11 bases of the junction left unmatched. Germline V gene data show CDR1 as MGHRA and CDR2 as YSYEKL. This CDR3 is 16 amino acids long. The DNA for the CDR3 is TGCGCCAGCAGCCCCTATGGGACAGGGAGTCGGTACGAGCAGTACTTC. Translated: CASSPYGTGSRYEQYF.

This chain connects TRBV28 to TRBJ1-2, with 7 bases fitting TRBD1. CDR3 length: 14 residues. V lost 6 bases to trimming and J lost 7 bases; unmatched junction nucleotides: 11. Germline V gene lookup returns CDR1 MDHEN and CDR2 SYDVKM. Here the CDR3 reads CASRGPQGGGGYTF. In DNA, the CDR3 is TGTGCCAGCAGAGGACCCCAGGGGGGCGGTGGCTACACCTTC.

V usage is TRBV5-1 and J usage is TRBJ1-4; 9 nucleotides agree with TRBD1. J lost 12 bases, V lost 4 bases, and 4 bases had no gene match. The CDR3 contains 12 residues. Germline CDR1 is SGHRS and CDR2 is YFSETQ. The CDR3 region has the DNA TGCGCCAGCAGCGTGGACAGGGGCGAACTGTTTTTT. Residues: CASSVDRGELFF.